This passage covers 10 T cell receptor beta chains from one sample sequenced in a study of cytomegalovirus exposure and HLA in healthy donors (TCRdb year 2017). The library was obtained by the immunoSEQ multiplex PCR assay. For the multiplex PCR, a mixture combining 60 forward primers for TCR Vbeta segments and 13 reverse primers for TCR Jbeta segments was used. Here the immuneACCESS table is served through TCRdb, limited to in-frame sequences with V and J called. Missing clones are a known gap in these copies; in checked studies unresolved V genes cover under half, and the rest lacks a known reason. Counted in this sample were about 100,000 clones; roughly 74% of them appeared once. Approximately 2% of the sample belongs to the ten largest clones. The specimen was PBMCs. The receptor set was obtained from a woman in her forties in good health and CMV-seronegative.

In this sample, this clone turned up a few times. This sequence joins TRBV27 and TRBJ2-2; D is possibly TRBD1 (6 bases). The CDR3 spans 16 residues. Germline lookup yields CDR1 MNHEY and CDR2 SMNVEV (reference sequence). Trimming stripped 5 bases from V and 0 bases from J, with 13 bases between. This CDR3 is CASSPRGPTNTGELFF. Written as DNA, the CDR3 is TGTGCCAGCAGTCCCAGGGGCCCTACGAACACCGGGGAGCTGTTTTTT.

The chain carries TRBV12-5 and TRBJ2-7, with D possibly TRBD1 on 6 matching bases. The CDR3 has 15 residues. The germline CDR1 and CDR2 sequences are LGHNT and FRNRAP. V was clipped by 3 bases and J by 0 bases, with 12 bases between them. The CDR3 coding sequence is TGTGCTAGTGGTTTCCAGGGGACGAGCTCCTACGAGCAGTACTTC. It yields the protein CASGFQGTSSYEQYF.

The rearrangement uses TRBV29-1 and TRBJ2-1; 11 positions match TRBD2. CDR1 is SQVTM and CDR2 is ANQGSEA in the germline V gene. Trimming removed 2 bases from V and 4 bases from J; junction bases left unmatched: 7. This CDR3 contains 16 residues. The CDR3 nucleotides read TGCAGCGTTGAAATAATTAGCGGGAGGGGGTACAATGAGCAGTTCTTC. This translates into CSVEIISGRGYNEQFF.

This chain's CDR3 is CASSQGAINEQFF. In nucleotides, the CDR3 is TGTGCCAGCAGCCAGGGGGCGATCAATGAGCAGTTCTTC. This chain joins TRBV27 and TRBJ2-1; TRBD1 agrees at 8 bases. V lost 6 bases, J lost 6 bases, and 4 bases stayed unmatched. Germline lookup yields CDR1 MNHEY and CDR2 SMNVEV (reference sequence). The CDR3 has 13 amino acids.

The chain employs TRBV20-1 and TRBJ2-1; 7 bases are shared with TRBD2. CDR1 is DFQATT and CDR2 is SNEGSKA in the germline V gene (reference sequence). V gave up 3 bases and J gave up 11 bases; unmatched junction bases: 1. This CDR3 is 10 amino acids long. The DNA of the CDR3 is TGCAGTGCTAGGCGGGAGAAGCAGTTCTTC. It yields the protein CSARREKQFF.

This clone was seen more than once but under ten times. The chain joins TRBV30 to TRBJ1-4; weak D call: TRBD1 (5 bases). Germline V gives CDR1 GTSNPN, CDR2 SVGIG (reference sequence). V lost 3 bases, J lost 12 bases, and 14 bases lay in between. The CDR3 consists of 12 residues. DNA of the CDR3: TGTGCCTGGAGACGGGACTCTGAGGAACTGTTTTTT. It codes for CAWRRDSEELFF.

This clone was found once. The chain uses TRBV11-2 and TRBJ2-5; 9 bases match TRBD2. The DNA end is a closer match to TRBJ2-7, so the J assignment may be wrong. The CDR3 runs to 15 residues. The V gene's germline CDR1 is SGHAT and CDR2 FQNNGV. The CDR3: CASSSNSGRTYEQYF. The CDR3 nucleotides read TGTGCCAGCAGCTCAAATAGCGGGAGAACCTACGAGCAGTACTTC.

The chain couples TRBV7-9 to TRBJ2-1; no definite D call. Germline V gives CDR1 SEHNR, CDR2 FQNEAQ (reference sequence). The CDR3 extends over 12 amino acids. Trimming removed 0 bases at V and 7 bases at J, with 4 bases between. The DNA of the CDR3 is TGTGCCAGCAGCTTAGCCGAGAATGAGCAGTTCTTC. Its protein product is CASSLAENEQFF.

Comment on this clone: In the same sample, other DNA sequences code for this CDR3. The CDR3 sequence: CAWSVGGQETQYF. CDR3 coding DNA: TGTGCCTGGAGTGTTGGGGGGCAAGAGACCCAGTACTTC. This chain joins TRBV30 and TRBJ2-5; TRBD2 might be the D (6 bases). Germline lookup yields CDR1 GTSNPN and CDR2 SVGIG (reference sequence). CDR3 size: 13 residues. V was pared by 0 bases and J by 2 bases, with 7 bases between.

V gene TRBV4-3 combines with J gene TRBJ2-7; TRBD2 matches 13 bases. V shed 1 base, J shed 3 bases, and the junction held 9 bases outside the gene matches. The germline CDR1 and CDR2 sequences are LGHNA and YSLEER. This CDR3 has 18 residues. CDR3 in DNA: TGCGCCAGCAGCCAAGGGGTTGGACTAGCGGGGGAGAACTACGAGCAGTACTTC. Protein product: CASSQGVGLAGENYEQYF.